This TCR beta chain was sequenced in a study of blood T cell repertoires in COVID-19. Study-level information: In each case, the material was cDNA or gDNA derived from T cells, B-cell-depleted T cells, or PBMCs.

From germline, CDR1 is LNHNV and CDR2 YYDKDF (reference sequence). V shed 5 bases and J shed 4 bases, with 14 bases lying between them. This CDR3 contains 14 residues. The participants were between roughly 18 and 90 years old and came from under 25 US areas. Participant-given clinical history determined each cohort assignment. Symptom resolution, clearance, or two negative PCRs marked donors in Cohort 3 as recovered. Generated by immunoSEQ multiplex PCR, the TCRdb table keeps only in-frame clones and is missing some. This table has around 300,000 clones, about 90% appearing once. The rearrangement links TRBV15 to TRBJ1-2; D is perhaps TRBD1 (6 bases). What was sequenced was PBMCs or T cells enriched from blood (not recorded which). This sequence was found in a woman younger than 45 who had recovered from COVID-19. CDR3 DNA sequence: TGTGCCACCAGCGCCCAGACAGGATCCTATGGCTACACCTTC. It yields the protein CATSAQTGSYGYTF.